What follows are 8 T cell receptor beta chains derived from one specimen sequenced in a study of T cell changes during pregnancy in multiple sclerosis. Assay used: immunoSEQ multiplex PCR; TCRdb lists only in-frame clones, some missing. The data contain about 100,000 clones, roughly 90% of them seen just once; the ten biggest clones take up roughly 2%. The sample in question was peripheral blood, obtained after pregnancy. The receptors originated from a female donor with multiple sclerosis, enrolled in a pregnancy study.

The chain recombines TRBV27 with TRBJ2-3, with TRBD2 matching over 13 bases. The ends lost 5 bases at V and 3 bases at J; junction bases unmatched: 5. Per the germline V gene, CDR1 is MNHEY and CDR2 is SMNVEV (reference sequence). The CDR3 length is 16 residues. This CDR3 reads CASSRTSGRATDTQYF. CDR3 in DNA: TGTGCCAGCAGTCGCACTAGCGGGAGGGCGACAGATACGCAGTATTTT.

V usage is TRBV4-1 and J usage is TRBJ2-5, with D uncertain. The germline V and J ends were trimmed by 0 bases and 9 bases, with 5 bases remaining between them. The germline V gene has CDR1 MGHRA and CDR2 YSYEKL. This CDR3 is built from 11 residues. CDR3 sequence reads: CASSQDRAQYF. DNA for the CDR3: TGCGCCAGCAGCCAAGATCGGGCCCAGTACTTC.

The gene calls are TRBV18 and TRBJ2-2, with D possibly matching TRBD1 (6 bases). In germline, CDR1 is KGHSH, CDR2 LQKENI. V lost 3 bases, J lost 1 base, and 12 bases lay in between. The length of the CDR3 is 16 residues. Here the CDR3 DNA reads TGTGCCAGCTCACCTTTCCGGACAGTGAACACCGGGGAGCTGTTTTTT. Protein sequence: CASSPFRTVNTGELFF.

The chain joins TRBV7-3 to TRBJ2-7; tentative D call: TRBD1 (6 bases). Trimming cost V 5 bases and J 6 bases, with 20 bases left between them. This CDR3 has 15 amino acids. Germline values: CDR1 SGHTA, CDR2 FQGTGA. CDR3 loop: CASSMSGHGVSEQYF. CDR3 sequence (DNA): TGTGCCAGCAGCATGTCGGGACACGGGGTCTCCGAGCAGTACTTC.

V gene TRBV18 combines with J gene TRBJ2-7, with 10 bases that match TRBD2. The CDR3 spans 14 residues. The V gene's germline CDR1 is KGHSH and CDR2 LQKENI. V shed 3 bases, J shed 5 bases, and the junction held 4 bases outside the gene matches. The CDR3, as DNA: TGTGCCAGCTCACCCCTAGCGGGAGTGAACGAGCAGTACTTC. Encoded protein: CASSPLAGVNEQYF.

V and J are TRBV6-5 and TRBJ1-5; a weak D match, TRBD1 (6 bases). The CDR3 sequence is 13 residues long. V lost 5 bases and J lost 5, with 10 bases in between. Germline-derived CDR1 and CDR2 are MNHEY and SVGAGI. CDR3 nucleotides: TGTGCCAGCAGTAAACAGGGATATCAGCCCCAGCATTTT. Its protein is CASSKQGYQPQHF.

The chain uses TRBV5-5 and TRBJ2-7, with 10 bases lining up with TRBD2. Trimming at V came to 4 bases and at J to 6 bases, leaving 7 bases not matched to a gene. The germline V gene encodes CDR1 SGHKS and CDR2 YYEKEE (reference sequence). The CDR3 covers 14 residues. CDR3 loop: CASSLQAGGIEQYF. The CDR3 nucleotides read TGTGCCAGCAGCCTCCAAGCGGGGGGGATCGAGCAGTACTTC.

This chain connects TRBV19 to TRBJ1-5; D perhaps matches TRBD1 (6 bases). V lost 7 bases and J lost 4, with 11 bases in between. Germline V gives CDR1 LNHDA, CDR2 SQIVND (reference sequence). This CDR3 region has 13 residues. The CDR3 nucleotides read TGTGCCAGTACTAACACAGGGAATCAGCCCCAGCATTTT. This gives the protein CASTNTGNQPQHF.